This T cell receptor beta chain was captured by sequencing in a study of blood T cell repertoires in COVID-19 (dated by TCRdb to the early 2020s). For the study in its entirety: Collaborator samples came from the United States, Italy and Spain and covered acute and convalescent phases of COVID-19. The material from the prospective study consisted of cDNA or gDNA derived from T cells, B-cell-depleted T cells, or PBMCs. The dataset comprised deeply sampled blood TCRbeta repertoires from subjects exposed to, actively infected with, or recovered from COVID-19. A freely available public database, intended as a resource for researchers studying the immune response to SARS-CoV-2, is where the repertoires were released. Samples were obtained from the ongoing ImmuneRACE study (first 160 participants) and from 1,254 subjects provided by 6 global collaborators. The sample metadata nearly always contained a de-identified subject ID, COVID-19 status, age in years and sex. HLA class I and class II types, where available, came from metadata supplied by the sample provider rather than from assay-based typing.

At one collaborating source in Seattle, patients were enrolled during active infection and were followed longitudinally through the course of disease. Each collaborating institution followed its own protocols to collect whole blood in K2EDTA tubes. For TCRbeta analysis, collaborators shipped samples in one of three forms: frozen whole blood, isolated PBMCs, or DNA extracted from either of those sample types. TCRbeta CDR3 regions were amplified from genomic DNA by means of the immunoSEQ Assay, a bias-controlled multiplex PCR. The authors processed their data as follows. The number of nucleated cells in each sample was estimated from the amplification of reference gene primers within the assay. To quantify the absolute abundance of each unique TCRbeta CDR3 rearrangement, sequence reads were collapsed and filtered. For each sample, productive Simpson clonality was calculated as the square root of Simpson's diversity index across productive rearrangements. In its TCRdb copy, this immuneACCESS table keeps in-frame sequences only and misses some clones. Where compared with another copy, unresolved V genes explain less than half of these, and the others have no known cause. The DNA was the basis for D and trimming; V, J and clone size are from that table. The sample contains roughly 230,000 clones, around 84% of them found a single time. Jointly, the top ten make up about 10% of the sample.

Points the paper makes about the study in general: Clinical and demographic metadata were provided uncurated, with the amount varying by source and participant.

On this clone: No antigen is known for it. The record has no base qualities; no much larger clone is one base away.

The sequence was collected from a woman aged 80 or over with COVID-19, enrolled during active disease. The sequenced sample was peripheral blood.

The CDR3 reads CASSAAVGGLNEKLFF. The sequence in DNA is TGTGCCAGCTCAGCAGCGGTTGGCGGTTTGAATGAAAAACTGTTTTTT. This chain joins TRBV18 to TRBJ1-4; the D gene assignment is ambiguous. V and J are truncated by 5 bases and 5 bases respectively, leaving an intervening sequence of 18 bases. CDR1 and CDR2, per the germline V gene, are KGHSH and LQKENI. The CDR3, cysteine through phenylalanine, is 16 amino acids long. CDR3 DNA only is kept here, 48 bases in frame from base 1. This CDR3, with the reference TRBV18 and TRBJ1-4 proteins standing in past its ends, gives the full variable domain NAGVMQNPRHLVRRRGQEARLRCSPMKGHSHVYWYRQLPEEGLKFMVYLQKENIIDESGMPKERFSAEFPKEGPSILRIQQVVRGDSAAYFCASSAAVGGLNEKLFFGSGTQLSVL.